This TCR beta chain was sequenced in a study of blood T cell repertoires in COVID-19 (TCRdb year 2020). A note on the overall study: Samples from collaborators originated in the United States, Italy and Spain and spanned both the acute and convalescent phases of COVID-19. Samples came from the ongoing ImmuneRACE study (first 160 participants) plus 1,254 subjects from 6 global collaborators. The prospective study material was composed of cDNA or gDNA derived from T cells, B-cell-depleted T cells, or PBMCs. A freely available public database, intended as a resource for researchers studying the immune response to SARS-CoV-2, is where the repertoires were released. A de-identified subject ID, COVID-19 status, age in years and sex were almost always included in the sample metadata. Where HLA class I and class II types were available, the types were taken from metadata supplied by the sample provider, not from assay-based typing. Subjects who had been exposed to COVID-19, were actively infected with it, or had recovered from it provided the deeply sampled blood TCRbeta repertoires that made up the dataset.

TCRbeta CDR3 regions were amplified from genomic DNA using the immunoSEQ Assay, a bias-controlled multiplex PCR. Per the authors' processing: The number of nucleated cells in each sample was estimated from the amplification of reference gene primers within the assay. Sequence reads were collapsed and filtered to measure the absolute abundance of every unique TCRbeta CDR3 rearrangement. For each sample, productive Simpson clonality was calculated by taking the square root of Simpson's diversity index across productive rearrangements. The table comes from immuneACCESS by way of TCRdb, which keeps in-frame sequences with V and J called. Part of the clones is missing from these tables; in studies checked, under half for an unresolved V gene and the rest for unknown reasons. V, J and clone size are taken as reported in that table, and D and trimming were inferred from the DNA itself. For this sample the table gives fewer than 350,000 clones, of which 70% to 90% were detected only once. The ten top clones hold approximately 12% of the sample.

One collaborating source in Seattle enrolled patients during active infection and followed them longitudinally through the course of disease. The collaborating institutions used their own protocols to collect whole blood in K2EDTA tubes. For TCRbeta analysis, collaborators shipped samples as frozen whole blood, isolated PBMCs, or DNA extracted from either of those sample types. A single count supports this clone. Its antigen has not been determined. No much larger clone is present one base from it, and per-base qualities are unavailable. The same CDR3 also results from other DNA sequences found in this sample. The germline V gene encodes CDR1 MNHEY and CDR2 SMNVEV (reference sequence). The germline ends are 9 bases apart after V is trimmed by 6 bases and J by 0 bases. CDR3 length: 14 amino acids, cysteine to phenylalanine. The entry retains the CDR3 DNA only, 42 bases that are in frame from base 1.

The study at large found these results: How much clinical and demographic metadata was included differed by source and by participant, and the metadata was provided uncurated.

The chain links TRBV27 with TRBJ1-5, and possibly TRBD1, on 6 matching bases. The sequenced sample was peripheral blood. The receptor comes from a woman aged 25 to 39 with COVID-19, enrolled during active disease. CDR3 region: CASSLGGSNQPQHF. The sequence in DNA is TGTGCCAGCAGCCTAGGGGGTAGCAATCAGCCCCAGCATTTT.